A selection of T cell receptor beta chains follows, all from one sample in a study of Graves' ophthalmopathy and Graves' hyperthyroidism. TCRdb re-called the multiplex PCR reads with MiXCR, one entry per CDR3 protein. The sample carries 200,000 to 300,000 distinct CDR3 sequences, 40% to 50% recorded once. The sample taken for sequencing was peripheral blood. These receptors were obtained from an adult man with Graves' ophthalmopathy. The CDR3 runs from the conserved cysteine through the conserved F or W. A D gene is named only where the DNA matches it firmly. A clone size is listed for some rows: how often the clone was seen (once, few, many), or a class if it is expanded.

>.|TRBV5-1|TRBJ2-5|few
TGCGCCAGCAGCTTGGCAGAGGCAGGGCAAGAGACCCAGTACTTC
CASSLAEAGQETQYF
>.|TRBV29-1|TRBJ2-7|.
TGCAGCTCACCACCGGCGAATTACGAGCAGTACTTC
CSSPPANYEQYF
>.|TRBV2|TRBJ1-5|.
TGTGCCAGCGATCACAGGGTCCATCAGCCCCAGCATTTT
CASDHRVHQPQHF
>.|TRBV13|TRBJ2-5|.
TGTGCCAGCAGCTCAGACCGGGACACCCAAGAGACCCAGTACTTC
CASSSDRDTQETQYF
>.|TRBV25-1|TRBJ1-2|.
TGTGCCACCAGTTTAGGTAACTATGGCTACACCTTC
CATSLGNYGYTF
>.|TRBV15|TRBJ1-2|once
TGTGCCACCAGCAGAGTCCCTTCCGTAACGACTGATGGCTACACCTTC
CATSRVPSVTTDGYTF
>TRBD2|TRBV9|TRBJ2-7|.
TGTGCCAGCAGTTGGCGGGAGGGGAGTGGGCAGTACTTC
CASSWREGSGQYF
>.|TRBV7-3|TRBJ1-1|.
TGTGCCAGCAGCTTTGGGGGGCGGAACACTGAAGCTTTCTTT
CASSFGGRNTEAFF
>.|TRBV10-3|TRBJ1-1|many
TGTGCCATCAGTGAAGGGATGAACACTGAAGCTTTCTTT
CAISEGMNTEAFF
>TRBD1|TRBV5-1|TRBJ2-6|few
TGCGCCAGCAGCTTACCGGGACAGGGCAACGTCCTGACTTTC
CASSLPGQGNVLTF
>.|TRBV12-3/TRBV12-4|TRBJ1-5|.
TGTGCCAGCTCACCAGCAGATCAGCCCCAGCATTTT
CASSPADQPQHF
>.|TRBV7-9|TRBJ2-7|.
TGTGCCAGCAGCTCCGCCGCGAGCTCCTACGAGCAGTACTTC
CASSSAASSYEQYF
>.|TRBV12-3/TRBV12-4|TRBJ1-5|.
TGTGCCAGCAGTTCCCCAGGACAGTTACTTAATCAGCCCCAGCATTTT
CASSSPGQLLNQPQHF
>.|TRBV20-1|TRBJ1-1|.
TGCAGTGCTAGAAGAGACGTGAACACTGAAGCTTTCTTT
CSARRDVNTEAFF
>.|TRBV11-1|TRBJ1-1|many
TGTGCCAGCAGCTACAACCCAGGGGCTGAAGCTTTCTTT
CASSYNPGAEAFF
>.|TRBV20-1|TRBJ1-1|.
TGCAGTGCTAGAGAGTTCCGATTAGTGGGGCGCGGGACTGAAGCTTTCTTT
CSAREFRLVGRGTEAFF
>.|TRBV10-1|TRBJ1-1|many
TGCGCCAGCAGTGACACCTACACTGAAGCTTTCTTT
CASSDTYTEAFF
>.|TRBV4-1|TRBJ2-7|.
TGCGCCAGCAGCCAAGCGGGACGACCCTACGAGCAGTACTTC
CASSQAGRPYEQYF
>TRBD2|TRBV20-1|TRBJ2-7|.
TGCAGTGCTAGAGGGACGGCGGGGGTGGGCGAGCAGTACTTC
CSARGTAGVGEQYF
>.|TRBV29-1|TRBJ2-5|.
TGCAGCGTTGGCCTAGTGGGGGGTCTATCAGAGACCCAGTACTTC
CSVGLVGGLSETQYF
>.|TRBV2|TRBJ2-2|.
TGTGCCAGTTTATATGAGGTTAACACCGGGGAGCTGTTTTTT
CASLYEVNTGELFF
>.|TRBV20-1|TRBJ1-5|.
TGCAGTGCTAGTTCGGGGGGGACCTCTAATCAGCCCCAGCATTTT
CSASSGGTSNQPQHF
>.|TRBV15|TRBJ2-5|.
TGTGCCACCAGCAGAGATAGGGAGACCCAGTACTTC
CATSRDRETQYF
>TRBD1|TRBV19|TRBJ1-5|few
TGTGCCAGTACCTATGGGACAGGGGGCGGTCAGCCCCAGCATTTT
CASTYGTGGGQPQHF
>TRBD1|TRBV9|TRBJ1-2|.
TGTGCCAGCAGCGGGGGAGACAGGGTCTATGGCTACACCTTC
CASSGGDRVYGYTF
>.|TRBV10-1|TRBJ2-2|few
TGCGCCACCTCTCAGGGGTACACCGGGGAGCTGTTTTTT
CATSQGYTGELFF
>.|TRBV25-1|TRBJ1-2|.
TGTGCCAGCAGCCGAGACACCTTC
CASSRDTF
>.|TRBV6-4|TRBJ1-1|.
TGTGCCAGCAGTGCGCATGGTGGAACTGAAGCTTTCTTT
CASSAHGGTEAFF
>.|TRBV19|TRBJ2-2|.
TGTGCCAGTAGTTCCCTAGCGAATGTTGGCGGGGAGCTGTTTTTT
CASSSLANVGGELFF
>.|TRBV9|TRBJ2-7|.
TGTGCCAGCAGCAAAGAACTGCACTCCTACGAGCAGTACTTC
CASSKELHSYEQYF
>.|TRBV29-1|TRBJ1-1|few
TGCAGCGTCGAAAAGGGGTACACTGAAGCTTTCTTT
CSVEKGYTEAFF
>.|TRBV20-1|TRBJ1-5|.
TGCAGTGCTAGAGAGACAGGTGATAGAAATCAGCCCCAGCATTTT
CSARETGDRNQPQHF
>.|TRBV12-5|TRBJ2-7|.
TGTGCTAGTGGTTCCAACGGTTACGAGCAGTACTTC
CASGSNGYEQYF
>.|TRBV29-1|TRBJ1-1|.
TGCAGCGCCCAAGATGGGGACACTGAAGCTTTCTTT
CSAQDGDTEAFF
>.|TRBV12-3/TRBV12-4|TRBJ1-2|.
TGTGCCAGCAGCCCTGGTGAGGGAGTTGACTACACCTTC
CASSPGEGVDYTF